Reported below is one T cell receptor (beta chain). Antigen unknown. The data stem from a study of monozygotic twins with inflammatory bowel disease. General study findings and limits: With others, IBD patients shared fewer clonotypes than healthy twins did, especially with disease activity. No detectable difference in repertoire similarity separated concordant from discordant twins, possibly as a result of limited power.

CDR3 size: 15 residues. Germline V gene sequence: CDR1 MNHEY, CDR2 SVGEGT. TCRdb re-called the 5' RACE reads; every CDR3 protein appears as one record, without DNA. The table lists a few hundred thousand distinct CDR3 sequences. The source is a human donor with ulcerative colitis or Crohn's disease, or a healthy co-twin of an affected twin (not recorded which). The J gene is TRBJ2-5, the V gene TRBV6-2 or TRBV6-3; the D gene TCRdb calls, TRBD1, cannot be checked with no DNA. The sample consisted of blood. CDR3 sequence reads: CASSNNRDNQETQYF.